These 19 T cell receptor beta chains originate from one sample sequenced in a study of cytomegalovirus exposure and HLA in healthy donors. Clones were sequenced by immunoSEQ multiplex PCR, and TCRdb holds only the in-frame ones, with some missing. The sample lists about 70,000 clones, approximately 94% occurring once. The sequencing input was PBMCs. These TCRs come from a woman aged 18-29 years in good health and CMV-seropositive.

The CDR3 region is CASSRSGPSYNEQFF. The CDR3 DNA follows: TGTGCCAGCAGCCGAAGCGGGCCTTCCTACAATGAGCAGTTCTTC. V and J are TRBV7-2 and TRBJ2-1; D is perhaps TRBD2 (6 bases). From germline, CDR1 is SGHTA and CDR2 FQGNSA. CDR3 size: 15 residues. Trimming pared 5 bases from V and 1 base from J, leaving 12 bases between.

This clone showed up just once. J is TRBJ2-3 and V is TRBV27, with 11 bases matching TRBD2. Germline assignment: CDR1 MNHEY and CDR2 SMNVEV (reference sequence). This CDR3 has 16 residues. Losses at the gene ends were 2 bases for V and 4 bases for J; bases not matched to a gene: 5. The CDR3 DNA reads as TGTGCCAGCAGTTTAGGTAGCGGGAGGGTGGCAGATACGCAGTATTTT. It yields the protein CASSLGSGRVADTQYF.

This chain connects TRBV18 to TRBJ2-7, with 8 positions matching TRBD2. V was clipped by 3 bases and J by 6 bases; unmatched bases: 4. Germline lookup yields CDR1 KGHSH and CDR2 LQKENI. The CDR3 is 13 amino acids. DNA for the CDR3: TGTGCCAGCTCACCCGCCGGGGGGGTCGAGCAGTACTTC. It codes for CASSPAGGVEQYF.

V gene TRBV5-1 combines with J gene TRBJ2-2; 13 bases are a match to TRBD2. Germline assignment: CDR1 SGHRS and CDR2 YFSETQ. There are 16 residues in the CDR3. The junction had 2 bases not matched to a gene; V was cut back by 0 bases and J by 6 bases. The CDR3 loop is CASSLVGLAGAGELFF. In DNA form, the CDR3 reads TGCGCCAGCAGCTTGGTTGGACTAGCGGGAGCCGGGGAGCTGTTTTTT.

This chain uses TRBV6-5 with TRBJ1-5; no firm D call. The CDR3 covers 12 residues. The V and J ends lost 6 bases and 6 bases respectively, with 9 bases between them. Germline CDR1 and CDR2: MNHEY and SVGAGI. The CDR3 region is CASSNTGQPQHF. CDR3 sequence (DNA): TGTGCCAGCAGCAACACGGGTCAGCCCCAGCATTTT.

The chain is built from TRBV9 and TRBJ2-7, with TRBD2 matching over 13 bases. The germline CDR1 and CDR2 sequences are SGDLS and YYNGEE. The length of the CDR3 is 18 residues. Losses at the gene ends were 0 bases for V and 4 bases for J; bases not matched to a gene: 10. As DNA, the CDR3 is TGTGCCAGCAGCGTAGCTGTTACTAGCGGGGGGGCGCGGTACGAGCAGTACTTC. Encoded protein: CASSVAVTSGGARYEQYF.

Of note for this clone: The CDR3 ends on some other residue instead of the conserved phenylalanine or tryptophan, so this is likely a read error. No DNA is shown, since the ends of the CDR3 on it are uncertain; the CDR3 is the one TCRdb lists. CDR3 in amino acids: CASSAHGIGVL. The chain joins TRBV6-1 to TRBJ2-7; TRBD2 is the table's D call and was not checked against the DNA. Per germline, CDR1 MNHNS and CDR2 SASEGT. Ends included, the CDR3 has 11 residues.

CDR3 sequence reads: CASGLGLGHGYTF. The CDR3 coding sequence is TGTGCTAGTGGTTTGGGTCTAGGACACGGCTACACCTTC. V is TRBV12-5 and J is TRBJ1-2, with a weak D call TRBD1 (5 bases). V shed 1 base and J shed 8 bases, with 11 bases lying between them. The CDR3 loop spans 13 amino acids. Germline V gene lookup returns CDR1 LGHNT and CDR2 FRNRAP.

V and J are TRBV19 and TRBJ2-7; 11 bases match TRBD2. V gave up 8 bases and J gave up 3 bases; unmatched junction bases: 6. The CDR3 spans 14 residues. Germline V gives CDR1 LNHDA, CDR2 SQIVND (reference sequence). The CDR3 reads CASRPTSGGYEQYF. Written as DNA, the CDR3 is TGTGCCAGTCGACCTACTAGCGGGGGCTACGAGCAGTACTTC.

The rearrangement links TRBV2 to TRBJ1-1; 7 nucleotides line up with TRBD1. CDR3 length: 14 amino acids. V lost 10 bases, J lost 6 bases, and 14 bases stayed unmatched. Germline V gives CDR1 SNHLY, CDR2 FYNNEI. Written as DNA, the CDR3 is TGTGCCACCCGTTACGGCAGGGGGGTCTCTGAAGCTTTCTTT. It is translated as CATRYGRGVSEAFF.

The CDR3 loop is CASSLVGGVSTDTQYF. The CDR3 DNA is TGTGCCAGCAGCTTAGTCGGCGGCGTTAGCACAGATACGCAGTATTTT. J is TRBJ2-3 and V is TRBV11-2; D is uncertain. Trimming took 1 base from V and 0 from J, leaving 11 bases between them. The CDR3 is 16 residues long. Germline CDR1 is SGHAT and CDR2 is FQNNGV.

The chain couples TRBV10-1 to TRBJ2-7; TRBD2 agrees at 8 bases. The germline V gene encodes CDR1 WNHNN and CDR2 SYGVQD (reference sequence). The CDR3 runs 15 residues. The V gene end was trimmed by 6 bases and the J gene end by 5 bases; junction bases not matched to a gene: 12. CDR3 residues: CASSDDLAGIHEQYF. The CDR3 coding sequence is TGCGCCAGCAGCGACGACTTAGCGGGGATCCACGAGCAGTACTTC.

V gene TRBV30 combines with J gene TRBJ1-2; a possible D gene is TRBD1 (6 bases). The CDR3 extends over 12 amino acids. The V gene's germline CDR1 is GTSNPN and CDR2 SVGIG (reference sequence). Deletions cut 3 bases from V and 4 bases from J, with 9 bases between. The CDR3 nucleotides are TGTGCCTGGAGGACAGGTCCCTATGGCTACACCTTC. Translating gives CAWRTGPYGYTF.

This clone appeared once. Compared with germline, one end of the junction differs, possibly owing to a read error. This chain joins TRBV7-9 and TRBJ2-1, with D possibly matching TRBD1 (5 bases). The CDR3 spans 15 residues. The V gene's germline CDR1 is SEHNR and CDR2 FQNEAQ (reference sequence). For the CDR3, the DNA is TGTGCCAGCAGCCCCTCCGTAGGGGCCTACGATGAGCAGTTCTTC. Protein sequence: CASSPSVGAYDEQFF. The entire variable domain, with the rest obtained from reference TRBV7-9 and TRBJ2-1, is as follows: DTGVSQNPRHKITKRGQNVTFRCDPISEHNRLYWYRQTLGQGPEFLTYFQNEAQLEKSRLLSDRFSAERPKGSFSTLEIQRTEQGDSAMYLCASSPSVGAYDEQFFGPGTRLTVL.

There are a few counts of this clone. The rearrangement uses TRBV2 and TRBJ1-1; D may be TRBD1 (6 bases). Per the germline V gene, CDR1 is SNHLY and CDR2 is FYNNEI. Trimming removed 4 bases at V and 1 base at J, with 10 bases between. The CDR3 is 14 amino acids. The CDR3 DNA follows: TGTGCCAGCAGTGGGGGACACCCGAACACTGAAGCTTTCTTT. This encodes CASSGGHPNTEAFF.

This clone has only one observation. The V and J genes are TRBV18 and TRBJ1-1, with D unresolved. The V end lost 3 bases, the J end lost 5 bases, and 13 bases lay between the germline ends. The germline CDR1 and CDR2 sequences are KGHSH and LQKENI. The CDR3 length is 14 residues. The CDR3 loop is CASSPAGHGTEAFF. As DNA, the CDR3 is TGTGCCAGCTCACCGGCGGGTCATGGGACTGAAGCTTTCTTT.

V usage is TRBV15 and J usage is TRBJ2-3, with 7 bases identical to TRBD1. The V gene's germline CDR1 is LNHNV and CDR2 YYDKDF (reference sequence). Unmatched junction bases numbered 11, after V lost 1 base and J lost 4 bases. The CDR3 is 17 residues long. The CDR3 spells CATSRGREGALADTQYF. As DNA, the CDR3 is TGTGCCACCAGCAGAGGGAGAGAGGGGGCTCTCGCAGATACGCAGTATTTT.

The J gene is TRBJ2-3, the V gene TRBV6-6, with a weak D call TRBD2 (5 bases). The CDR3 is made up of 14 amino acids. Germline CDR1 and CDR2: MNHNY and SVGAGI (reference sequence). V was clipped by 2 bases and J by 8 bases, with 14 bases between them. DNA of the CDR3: TGTGCCAGCAGTTACGAGGGCCGCCCCGGTACGCAGTATTTT. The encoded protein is CASSYEGRPGTQYF.

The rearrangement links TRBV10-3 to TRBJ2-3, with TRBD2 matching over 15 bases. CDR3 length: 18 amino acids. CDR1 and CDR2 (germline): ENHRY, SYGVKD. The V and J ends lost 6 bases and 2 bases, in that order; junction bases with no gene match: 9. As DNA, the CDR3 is TGTGCCATCAGGGGAAGGACTAGCGGGAGGGCCGACACAGATACGCAGTATTTT. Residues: CAIRGRTSGRADTDTQYF.